These 14 T cell receptor beta chains came from one sample sequenced in a study of blood T cell repertoires in COVID-19. Libraries were prepared by immunoSEQ multiplex PCR; TCRdb keeps only in-frame clonotypes and omits some of them. The table lists about 170,000 clones, approximately 85% of them singletons, with 7.5% to 8% in the top ten. Sequenced material: peripheral blood. Receptor source: a middle-aged man who had recovered from COVID-19.

This clone appeared once. The chain combines TRBV7-2 with TRBJ2-7, with D possibly TRBD1 on 5 matching bases. V gave up 5 bases and J gave up 3 bases, with 11 bases separating them. The CDR3 is made up of 13 amino acids. The germline V gene encodes CDR1 SGHTA and CDR2 FQGNSA. Here the CDR3 DNA reads TGTGCCAGCAGCACGGACAACAACTACGAGCAGTACTTC. Its protein is CASSTDNNYEQYF.

The rearrangement uses TRBV5-1 and TRBJ2-5; a possible D gene is TRBD2 (5 bases). The germline V gene encodes CDR1 SGHRS and CDR2 YFSETQ. The V end lost 1 base, the J end lost 7 bases, and 14 bases lay between the germline ends. The CDR3 consists of 14 residues. The CDR3 region has the DNA TGCGCCAGCAGCTTGTTCGGGAACGAAGGGACCCAGTACTTC. Translated: CASSLFGNEGTQYF.

This chain connects TRBV11-3 to TRBJ2-2; D is unresolved. The CDR3 runs 15 residues. The ends were cut back, 1 base at V and 1 base at J, with 7 bases in the middle. Germline-derived CDR1 and CDR2 are SGHNT and YENEEA. The CDR3 bases are TGTGCCAGCAGCTTAGCCTACGGGAACACCGGGGAGCTGTTTTTT. Amino acid sequence: CASSLAYGNTGELFF.

The chain recombines TRBV7-6 with TRBJ2-1, with unresolved D. V was pared by 1 base and J by 13 bases, with 11 bases between. This CDR3 spans 12 amino acids. Germline values: CDR1 SGHVS, CDR2 FNYEAQ. Here the CDR3 reads CASSLEGGAQFF. The CDR3 coding sequence is TGTGCCAGCAGCTTAGAAGGCGGAGCCCAGTTCTTC.

The chain recombines TRBV2 with TRBJ2-1; 8 nucleotides align to TRBD2. The CDR3 runs 16 residues. The germline gives CDR1 SNHLY, CDR2 FYNNEI. After removal of 8 bases from V and 1 base from J, the junction contained 10 bases not matched to a gene. The CDR3 nucleotides are TGTGCCAGCTCCAAGTCGCGGGGGGCGTCCTACAATGAGCAGTTCTTC. It codes for CASSKSRGASYNEQFF.

The rearrangement joins TRBV27 to TRBJ1-5, with D possibly TRBD1 on 6 matching bases. The CDR3 totals 14 residues. Germline CDR1 is MNHEY and CDR2 is SMNVEV (reference sequence). V shed 2 bases and J shed 4 bases, with 9 bases lying between them. DNA of the CDR3: TGTGCCAGCAGTTTAGGGACATTAAATCAGCCCCAGCATTTT. Residues: CASSLGTLNQPQHF.

The V and J genes are TRBV5-1 and TRBJ1-4; D perhaps matches TRBD1 (6 bases). The germline V gene has CDR1 SGHRS and CDR2 YFSETQ. V dropped 0 bases and J dropped 6 bases, with 9 bases sitting between them. This CDR3 contains 14 residues. The CDR3 reads CASSLGGPDEKLFF. CDR3 sequence (DNA): TGCGCCAGCAGCTTGGGGGGGCCGGATGAAAAACTGTTTTTT.

The V call is TRBV7-2, the J call TRBJ2-7; D perhaps matches TRBD1 (5 bases). The CDR3 has 13 amino acids. Germline CDR1 reads SGHTA; CDR2 reads FQGNSA. V was trimmed by 1 base and J by 7 bases, leaving 11 bases between them. The CDR3 here is CASSLVAGQEQYF. CDR3 nucleotides: TGTGCCAGCAGCTTAGTGGCAGGGCAAGAGCAGTACTTC.

The chain joins TRBV29-1 to TRBJ1-1; unclear D gene. This CDR3 comprises 13 residues. Per the germline V gene, CDR1 is SQVTM and CDR2 is ANQGSEA. Trimming removed 6 bases from V and 2 bases from J, with 13 bases in between. The DNA of the CDR3 is TGCAGCGTCCGGGTATCGGGAAACACTGAAGCTTTCTTT. This encodes CSVRVSGNTEAFF.

The chain employs TRBV2 and TRBJ2-2; 8 positions match TRBD1. The length of the CDR3 is 14 residues. Trimming cost V 6 bases and J 4 bases; bases outside gene matches: 4. Germline V gives CDR1 SNHLY, CDR2 FYNNEI. The CDR3 DNA reads TGTGCCAGCAGAGGACAGGGTGGCACCGGGGAGCTGTTTTTT. As protein: CASRGQGGTGELFF.

This chain links TRBV30 with TRBJ2-7; no clear D gene. The germline CDR1 and CDR2 sequences are GTSNPN and SVGIG (reference sequence). V dropped 3 bases and J dropped 2 bases, with 8 bases sitting between them. This CDR3 has 12 residues. CDR3 DNA sequence: TGTGCCTGGAGGGATAGCACCTACGAGCAGTACTTC. Its protein is CAWRDSTYEQYF.

V is TRBV19 and J is TRBJ2-1; 10 bases are shared with TRBD2. The length of the CDR3 is 13 residues. CDR1 LNHDA and CDR2 SQIVND come from the germline V gene (reference sequence). V trimming: 5 bases; J trimming: 6 bases; junction bases outside the gene matches: 1. The CDR3 loop is CASSSSGSNEQFF. The CDR3 DNA sequence: TGTGCCAGTAGTTCTAGCGGGAGCAATGAGCAGTTCTTC.

V gene TRBV27 combines with J gene TRBJ2-7; D perhaps matches TRBD1 (6 bases). This CDR3 has 15 residues. The germline V and J ends were trimmed by 5 bases and 4 bases, with 18 bases remaining between them. The germline CDR1 and CDR2 sequences are MNHEY and SMNVEV (reference sequence). CDR3 DNA sequence: TGTGCCAGCAGTAGAAGTTCGGGACACCGGTACGAGCAGTACTTC. Protein sequence: CASSRSSGHRYEQYF.

The chain is built from TRBV10-3 and TRBJ2-7; a possible D gene is TRBD1 (7 bases). CDR3 length equals 14 residues. Trimming pared 6 bases from V and 1 base from J, leaving 13 bases between. Germline V gives CDR1 ENHRY, CDR2 SYGVKD. The CDR3 DNA is TGTGCCATCAGGGAGGGCAGGGGGTCCTACGAGCAGTACTTC. Its protein product is CAIREGRGSYEQYF.